The 30 T cell receptor beta chains below all came from one sample that was sequenced in a study of response to subunit inactivated influenza vaccine. TCRdb fed the RT-PCR reads into MiXCR, producing one record per CDR3 protein. The table lists about 830,000 distinct CDR3 sequences, 18% of them singletons. This specimen consisted of PBMCs from blood, obtained 5 to 6 days after vaccination. The receptors derive from a man aged 50-59 years who received an inactivated influenza vaccine.

This clonotype has at least ten counts. The chain recombines TRBV20-1 with TRBJ2-3; D is unresolved. Between the trimmed V and J ends, which lost 3 bases and 2 bases, there was a span of 15 bases. The CDR3 is 15 amino acids. Germline loops: CDR1 DFQATT, CDR2 SNEGSKA (reference sequence). The CDR3 DNA sequence: TGCAGTGCTAGGAAGGCAGGAATGAACACAGATACGCAGTATTTT. The encoded protein is CSARKAGMNTDTQYF.

In its sample, this clonotype was seen many times. The genes are TRBV20-1 and TRBJ2-7; the D gene is possibly TRBD2 (5 bases). Trimming took 6 bases from V and 6 from J, leaving 18 bases between them. CDR1 is DFQATT and CDR2 is SNEGSKA in the germline V gene (reference sequence). The CDR3 extends over 13 amino acids. DNA for the CDR3: TGCAGTGCCCCGCCCTCATCGGCGGGCGAGCAGTACTTC. It specifies CSAPPSSAGEQYF.

This clonotype came up many times. The genes are TRBV12-3 or TRBV12-4 and TRBJ2-2, with 8 bases identical to TRBD1. The V gene end was trimmed by 6 bases and the J gene end by 5 bases; junction bases not matched to a gene: 5. This CDR3 is built from 14 residues. The CDR3 loop reads CASSRTGRTGELFF. CDR3 nucleotides: TGTGCCAGCAGCCGGACAGGGCGTACCGGGGAGCTGTTTTTT.

There are many counts of this clonotype. The DNA of the CDR3 is TGTGCCATCAGCCGGACCCTAGATAACACTGAAGCTTTCTTT. Translated: CAISRTLDNTEAFF. V and J are TRBV10-3 and TRBJ1-1; the D is unclear. V dropped 6 bases and J dropped 2 bases, with 13 bases sitting between them. The CDR3 sequence is 14 residues long. From germline, CDR1 is ENHRY and CDR2 SYGVKD.

This chain links TRBV20-1 with TRBJ2-1; 10 bases line up with TRBD2. The CDR3 runs to 14 residues. Germline CDR1 DFQATT, CDR2 SNEGSKA (reference sequence). V shed 6 bases, J shed 4 bases, and the junction held 6 bases outside the gene matches. The CDR3 sequence is CSALPSGRYNEQFF. CDR3 bases: TGCAGTGCCCTTCCTAGCGGGAGATACAATGAGCAGTTCTTC.

This clonotype has ten or more counts. The chain joins TRBV29-1 to TRBJ2-7; TRBD1 might be the D (5 bases). V was shortened by 4 bases and J by 3 bases, with 16 bases between the two germline ends. The CDR3 extends over 14 amino acids. Germline V gene sequence: CDR1 SQVTM, CDR2 ANQGSEA. The CDR3 DNA reads as TGCAGCGTTGCAAAAGGGGCAGGAAGCTACGAGCAGTACTTC. Protein product: CSVAKGAGSYEQYF.

This clonotype was seen repeatedly, ten times or more. CDR3 coding DNA: TGTGCCATCAGTGAGAGGGAGGTGCCGGGGGAGACCCAGTACTTC. Protein sequence: CAISEREVPGETQYF. The genes are TRBV10-3 and TRBJ2-5; possible D gene TRBD2, 6 bases. The CDR3 spans 15 residues. CDR1 and CDR2 (germline): ENHRY, SYGVKD. Trimming took off 2 bases at V and 5 bases at J, with 15 bases between the two ends.

The chain joins TRBV5-1 to TRBJ2-1; D not resolved. Germline V gives CDR1 SGHRS, CDR2 YFSETQ. The CDR3 is made up of 12 amino acids. V was clipped by 1 base and J by 8 bases, with 7 bases between them. This CDR3 reads CASSLTDDEQFF. DNA for the CDR3: TGCGCCAGCAGCTTGACGGATGATGAGCAGTTCTTC.

The CDR3 is CASSLDPYRAEQYF. CDR3 nucleotides: TGTGCCAGCAGTTTAGACCCCTACAGGGCCGAGCAGTACTTC. This chain uses TRBV12-3 or TRBV12-4 with TRBJ2-7; a possible D gene is TRBD1 (6 bases). V was clipped by 1 base and J by 6 bases, with 13 bases between them. The CDR3 totals 14 residues.

The chain employs TRBV7-2 and TRBJ2-4; 7 bases match TRBD1. Germline values: CDR1 SGHTA, CDR2 FQGNSA. CDR3 length: 14 residues. V lost 5 bases, J lost 7 bases, and 8 bases stayed unmatched. CDR3 residues: CASSPGQAWNIQYF. DNA for the CDR3: TGTGCCAGCAGCCCCGGACAGGCCTGGAACATTCAGTACTTC.

CDR3 DNA sequence: TGTGCCAGCAGCTTGTCTGTCGGCAGGGGGCGCCGCAATGAGCAGTTCTTC. Translation: CASSLSVGRGRRNEQFF. The chain joins TRBV7-2 to TRBJ2-1; TRBD1 matches 8 bases. This CDR3 spans 17 amino acids. V lost 3 bases, J lost 6 bases, and 13 bases stayed unmatched. In germline, CDR1 is SGHTA, CDR2 FQGNSA.

This clonotype was observed at least ten times. This chain uses TRBV24-1 with TRBJ2-2; no reliable D call. The CDR3 totals 11 residues. Trimming stripped 6 bases from V and 3 bases from J, with 1 base between. Germline-derived CDR1 and CDR2 are KGHDR and SFDVKD. The CDR3 nucleotides are TGTGCCACCAGTTACACCGGGGAGCTGTTTTTT. As protein: CATSYTGELFF.

This clonotype was detected only a few times. The V and J genes are TRBV7-8 and TRBJ1-2; D uncertain. V shed 4 bases and J shed 4 bases, with 13 bases lying between them. This CDR3 has 14 residues. Per the germline V gene, CDR1 is SGHVS and CDR2 is FQNEAQ. Here the CDR3 DNA reads TGTGCCAGCAGCTCCACGGTTGTGGGCTATGGCTACACCTTC. Protein: CASSSTVVGYGYTF.

This clonotype was detected a few times. This rearrangement joins TRBV3-1 to TRBJ2-5; D possibly corresponds to TRBD1 (6 bases). CDR1 is LGHDT and CDR2 is YNNKEL in the germline V gene (reference sequence). The CDR3 covers 15 residues. Trimming took off 4 bases at V and 1 base at J, with 13 bases between the two ends. The CDR3 region is CASSPPGTSQETQYF. CDR3 sequence (DNA): TGTGCCAGCAGCCCCCCCGGGACAAGCCAAGAGACCCAGTACTTC.

The chain employs TRBV11-2 and TRBJ2-2; D gene ambiguous. The germline V gene encodes CDR1 SGHAT and CDR2 FQNNGV. This CDR3 has 11 amino acids. Trimming left V 10 bases short and J 8 bases short, with 11 bases between. CDR3 region: CAITRAGELFF. The CDR3 DNA follows: TGTGCCATAACTCGGGCTGGGGAGCTGTTTTTT.

This clonotype came up many times. V usage is TRBV6-1 and J usage is TRBJ2-7; a possible D gene is TRBD2 (5 bases). V was trimmed by 5 bases and J by 0 bases, leaving 11 bases between them. The CDR3 length is 14 residues. CDR1 and CDR2 (germline): MNHNS, SASEGT. DNA for the CDR3: TGTGCCAGCAGTATCAGCGGCAGCTCCTACGAGCAGTACTTC. Residues: CASSISGSSYEQYF.

The chain uses TRBV25-1 and TRBJ2-1, with 8 bases matching TRBD2. The V gene's germline CDR1 is MGHDK and CDR2 SYGVNS. This CDR3 has 15 amino acids. V trimming: 5 bases; J trimming: 5 bases; junction bases outside the gene matches: 8. DNA of the CDR3: TGTGCCAGCAGTAAACGGGAGGGCCGGAACAATGAGCAGTTCTTC. Protein product: CASSKREGRNNEQFF. Using reference TRBV25-1 and TRBJ2-1 for the parts outside the CDR3, the full variable domain is EADIYQTPRYLVIGTGKKITLECSQTMGHDKMYWYQQDPGMELHLIHYSYGVNSTEKGDLSSESTVSRIRTEHFPLTLESARPSHTSQYLCASSKREGRNNEQFFGPGTRLTVL.

This clonotype was seen only a few times. V usage is TRBV28 and J usage is TRBJ2-1; D remains ambiguous. Per the germline V gene, CDR1 is MDHEN and CDR2 is SYDVKM. The CDR3 runs 11 residues. Trimming took 6 bases from V and 9 from J, leaving 9 bases between them. The CDR3 loop is CASSERSEQFF. Written as DNA, the CDR3 is TGTGCCAGCAGCGAGAGGAGTGAGCAGTTCTTC.

V usage is TRBV29-1 and J usage is TRBJ2-7, with 7 nucleotides matching TRBD2. The CDR3 runs 14 residues. Losses at the gene ends were 6 bases for V and 3 bases for J; bases not matched to a gene: 11. Per the germline V gene, CDR1 is SQVTM and CDR2 is ANQGSEA. CDR3 coding DNA: TGCAGCGTGAAGGGGCTAGCGGAAAGCTACGAGCAGTACTTC. Translating gives CSVKGLAESYEQYF.

This clonotype was seen a handful of times. The rearrangement links TRBV7-8 to TRBJ2-1, with a weak D call TRBD2 (6 bases). There are 16 residues in the CDR3. CDR1 and CDR2 from the germline V gene are SGHVS and FQNEAQ. Deletions cut 1 base from V and 8 bases from J, with 18 bases between. The CDR3: CASSLVEGGSGYEQFF. The CDR3 DNA sequence: TGTGCCAGCAGCTTAGTTGAGGGAGGATCCGGGTATGAGCAGTTCTTC.

This clonotype occurred a few times. The J gene is TRBJ2-7, the V gene TRBV20-1; D is uncertain. Germline V gene data show CDR1 as DFQATT and CDR2 as SNEGSKA (reference sequence). The CDR3 extends over 11 amino acids. Trimming took off 3 bases at V and 5 bases at J, with 8 bases between the two ends. The CDR3 protein is CSASRSNEQYF. The DNA of the CDR3 is TGCAGTGCTAGTCGGTCAAACGAGCAGTACTTC.

This rearrangement joins TRBV5-1 to TRBJ1-4; 7 bases line up with TRBD1. The V segment lost 4 bases and the J segment 0 bases; nucleotides outside the gene matches: 6. The germline CDR1 and CDR2 sequences are SGHRS and YFSETQ. There are 16 residues in the CDR3. The CDR3 sequence is CASSGGTAATNEKLFF. The CDR3 coding sequence is TGCGCCAGCAGCGGGGGGACAGCAGCAACTAATGAAAAACTGTTTTTT.

In nucleotides, the CDR3 is TGCAGTGCTAGAGAGTTGGTAGGGGCCTTCCAAGAGACCCAGTACTTC. As protein: CSARELVGAFQETQYF. The chain carries TRBV20-1 and TRBJ2-5; tentative D call: TRBD1 (5 bases). V was pared by 0 bases and J by 1 base, with 15 bases between. There are 16 residues in the CDR3. Germline-derived CDR1 and CDR2 are DFQATT and SNEGSKA (reference sequence).

The sample holds a few counts of this clonotype. The chain recombines TRBV10-3 with TRBJ2-4; TRBD1 matches at 8 bases. In germline, CDR1 is ENHRY, CDR2 SYGVKD. V lost 2 bases to trimming and J lost 1 base; unmatched junction nucleotides: 10. The CDR3 loop spans 18 amino acids. The CDR3 loop is CAISEVWTGKGAKNIQYF. The DNA for the CDR3 is TGTGCCATCAGTGAGGTGTGGACAGGGAAGGGGGCCAAAAACATTCAGTACTTC.

This clonotype occurred a few times. The rearrangement uses TRBV12-3 or TRBV12-4 and TRBJ2-7; D is ambiguous. CDR3 length: 13 amino acids. V was clipped by 5 bases and J by 6 bases, with 14 bases between them. The CDR3: CASSPVRLGEQYF. The CDR3 DNA follows: TGTGCCAGCAGTCCGGTAAGGTTGGGCGAGCAGTACTTC.

This clonotype was detected ten times or more. The J gene is TRBJ2-2, the V gene TRBV29-1; D call uncertain. This CDR3 contains 12 residues. V dropped 4 bases and J dropped 2 bases, with 5 bases sitting between them. Germline V gene lookup returns CDR1 SQVTM and CDR2 ANQGSEA. The CDR3 region is CSVAVNTGELFF. CDR3 DNA sequence: TGCAGCGTTGCTGTAAACACCGGGGAGCTGTTTTTT.

This clonotype has more than one count but fewer than ten. The rearrangement links TRBV28 to TRBJ2-3, with D perhaps TRBD1 or TRBD2 (5 bases each). The CDR3 is made up of 14 amino acids. CDR1 and CDR2 from the germline V gene are MDHEN and SYDVKM. Deletions cut 6 bases from V and 1 base from J, with 11 bases between. As DNA, the CDR3 is TGTGCCAGCAGGCCCCGAGGGGGCACAGATACGCAGTATTTT. Translation gives CASRPRGGTDTQYF.

The gene calls are TRBV10-3 and TRBJ2-3, with D perhaps TRBD1 or TRBD2 (6 bases each). Trimming left V 6 bases short and J 3 bases short, with 16 bases between. Per the germline V gene, CDR1 is ENHRY and CDR2 is SYGVKD. This CDR3 has 15 residues. CDR3 sequence: CAIRGEGGRTDTQYF. CDR3 sequence (DNA): TGTGCCATCAGAGGCGAGGGGGGCAGGACAGATACGCAGTATTTT.

In its sample, this clonotype was seen a few times. The chain combines TRBV7-2 with TRBJ1-2; 9 bases agree with TRBD1. The germline CDR1 and CDR2 sequences are SGHTA and FQGNSA. Germline trimming cut 2 bases from V and 7 bases from J; bases unmatched to any gene: 2. The CDR3 has 13 residues. The CDR3, as DNA: TGTGCCAGCAGCTTATTGACAGGGGGTGGCTACACCTTC. Translated, it gives CASSLLTGGGYTF.

This clonotype was detected a few times. The gene calls are TRBV29-1 and TRBJ2-1; D perhaps matches TRBD2 (6 bases). Germline-derived CDR1 and CDR2 are SQVTM and ANQGSEA. The CDR3 covers 11 residues. V lost 1 base and J 10 bases, leaving 8 bases between the germline ends. CDR3 loop: CSVEVGREQFF. CDR3 bases: TGCAGCGTTGAAGTTGGGAGGGAGCAGTTCTTC.